The table lists the clone carrying this T cell receptor beta chain with a few counts. What it recognizes is unknown. This specimen belongs to a study of T cells after yellow fever vaccination. Study results and limitations: Some clonotypes were seen in both the CD4 and the CD8 compartments. These made up a small share and likely arose from convergent recombination.

They built TCR cDNA with 5'RACE template switching, a step that put in a universal primer site and UMIs. TCRdb reanalysed the 5' RACE reads using MiXCR and keeps one entry per CDR3 protein. The sample yields 450,000 to 600,000 distinct CDR3 sequences, less than 20% seen once. This specimen consisted of PBMCs, obtained 5 days after the first yellow fever vaccination. This clonotype was sampled from a man between 18 and 29 years old who received the YFV17D yellow fever vaccine.

CDR3 DNA: TGTGCCAGCAACCCCGGCGGGGTCAATCAGCCCCAGCATTTT. Amino acid sequence: CASNPGGVNQPQHF. V gene TRBV6-1 combines with J gene TRBJ1-5; D is unresolved. V lost 7 bases to trimming and J lost 3 bases, with 13 bases between them. The CDR3 totals 14 residues. CDR1 and CDR2 from the germline V gene are MNHNS and SASEGT.